This T cell receptor beta chain emerged from a study of blood T cells in healthy people across ages. General study points: A roughly linear age-dependent decrease characterized TCR beta diversity per million T cells. The study regarded diversity estimates from one million T cells as underestimates.

Regarding this clonotype: Its specificity is unknown. At one end the junction does not follow the germline gene, possibly because of a read error.

Every donor gave around 10 milliliters of peripheral blood. Sample-barcoded 5' priming and a J-beta primer mix drove a second PCR of 7 to 11 cycles. TCRdb used MiXCR to reprocess the 5' RACE reads, holding one entry per CDR3 protein. The repertoire consists of about 840,000 distinct CDR3 sequences, with about 27% occurring once and the leading ten covering roughly 10%. This CDR3 region has 17 residues. Germline lookup yields CDR1 SEHNR and CDR2 FQNEAQ (reference sequence). This sample also belongs to another study, concerning T cells of mothers and their children.

Source material: blood. V is TRBV7-9 and J is TRBJ2-6, with D possibly TRBD2 on 5 matching bases. The sequence was obtained from a woman aged 40-49 years in good health. The CDR3 sequence: CVSSLGWERAGANVLTF. The CDR3 region has the DNA TGTGTCAGCAGCTTAGGTTGGGAGAGAGCTGGGGCCAACGTCCTGACTTTC.